A single TCR beta chain is shown here with its context. The sample originates from a study of blood T cell repertoires in COVID-19. The trim removed 2 bases at V and 4 bases at J, leaving 1 base unmatched. This CDR3 spans 13 amino acids. Recruits, aged roughly 18 to 95 years, lived in around 24 US areas. The study counted Cohort 3 donors as recovered given two negative PCRs, clearance, or symptom resolution. Method: immunoSEQ multiplex PCR; TCRdb's copy keeps in-frame clones and lacks some. Seen here are about 200,000 clones, roughly nine tenths observed once, and the top ten hold about 8.8%. The origin of this receptor is a woman under 30 who had recovered from COVID-19. Sequenced: PBMCs or T cells enriched from blood (not recorded which). V and J are TRBV12-3 or TRBV12-4 and TRBJ1-1; 7 bases fit TRBD1. The CDR3 is CASSLYRGTEAFF. For the CDR3, the DNA is TGTGCCAGCAGTTTATACAGGGGCACTGAAGCTTTCTTT.